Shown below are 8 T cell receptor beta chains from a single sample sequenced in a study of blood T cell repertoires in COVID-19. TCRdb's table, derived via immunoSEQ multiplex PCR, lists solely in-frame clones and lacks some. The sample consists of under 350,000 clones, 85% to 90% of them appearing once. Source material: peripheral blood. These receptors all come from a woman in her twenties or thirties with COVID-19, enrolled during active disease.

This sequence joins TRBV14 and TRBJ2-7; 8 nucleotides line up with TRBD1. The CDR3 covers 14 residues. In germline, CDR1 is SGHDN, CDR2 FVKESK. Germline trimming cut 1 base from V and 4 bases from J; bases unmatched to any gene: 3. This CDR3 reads CASSQGQGWYEQYV. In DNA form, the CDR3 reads TGTGCCAGCAGCCAAGGACAGGGGTGGTACGAGCAGTACGTC.

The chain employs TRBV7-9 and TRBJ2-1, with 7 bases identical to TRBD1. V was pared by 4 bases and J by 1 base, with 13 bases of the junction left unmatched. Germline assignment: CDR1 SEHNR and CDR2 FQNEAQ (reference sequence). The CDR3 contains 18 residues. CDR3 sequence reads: CASSSTPQGVGSYNEQFF. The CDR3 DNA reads TGTGCCAGCAGCTCGACCCCCCAGGGGGTCGGATCCTACAATGAGCAGTTCTTC. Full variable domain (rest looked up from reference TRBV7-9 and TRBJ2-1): DTGVSQNPRHKITKRGQNVTFRCDPISEHNRLYWYRQTLGQGPEFLTYFQNEAQLEKSRLLSDRFSAERPKGSFSTLEIQRTEQGDSAMYLCASSSTPQGVGSYNEQFFGPGTRLTVL.

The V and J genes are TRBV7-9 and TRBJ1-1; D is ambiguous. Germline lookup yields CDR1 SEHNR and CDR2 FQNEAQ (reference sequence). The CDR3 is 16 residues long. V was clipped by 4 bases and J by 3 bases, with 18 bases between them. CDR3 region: CASSSYAWGDDTEAFF. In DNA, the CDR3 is TGTGCCAGCAGCTCTTATGCCTGGGGAGACGACACTGAAGCTTTCTTT. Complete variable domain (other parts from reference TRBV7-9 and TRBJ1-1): DTGVSQNPRHKITKRGQNVTFRCDPISEHNRLYWYRQTLGQGPEFLTYFQNEAQLEKSRLLSDRFSAERPKGSFSTLEIQRTEQGDSAMYLCASSSYAWGDDTEAFFGQGTRLTVV.

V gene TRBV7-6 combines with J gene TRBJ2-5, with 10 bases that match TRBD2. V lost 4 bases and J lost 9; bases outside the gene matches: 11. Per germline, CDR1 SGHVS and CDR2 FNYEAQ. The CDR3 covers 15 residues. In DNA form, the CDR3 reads TGTGCCAGCAGCTCAAATAGCGGGGGGCTCCGGGCCCAGTACTTC. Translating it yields CASSSNSGGLRAQYF.

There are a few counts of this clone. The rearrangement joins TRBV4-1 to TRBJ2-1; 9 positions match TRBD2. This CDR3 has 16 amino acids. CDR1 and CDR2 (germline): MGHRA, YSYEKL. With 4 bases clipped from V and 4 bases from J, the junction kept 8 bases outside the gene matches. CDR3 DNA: TGCGCCAGCAGCCGGGCGACTAGCGGAAGGTACAATGAGCAGTTCTTC. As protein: CASSRATSGRYNEQFF.

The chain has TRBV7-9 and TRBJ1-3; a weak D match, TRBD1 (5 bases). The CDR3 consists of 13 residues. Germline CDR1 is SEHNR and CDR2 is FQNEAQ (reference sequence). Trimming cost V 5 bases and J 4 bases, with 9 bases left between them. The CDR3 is CASSPGFGNTIYF. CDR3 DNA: TGTGCCAGCAGCCCAGGGTTCGGAAACACCATATATTTT. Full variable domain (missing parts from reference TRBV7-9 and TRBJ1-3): DTGVSQNPRHKITKRGQNVTFRCDPISEHNRLYWYRQTLGQGPEFLTYFQNEAQLEKSRLLSDRFSAERPKGSFSTLEIQRTEQGDSAMYLCASSPGFGNTIYFGEGSWLTVV.

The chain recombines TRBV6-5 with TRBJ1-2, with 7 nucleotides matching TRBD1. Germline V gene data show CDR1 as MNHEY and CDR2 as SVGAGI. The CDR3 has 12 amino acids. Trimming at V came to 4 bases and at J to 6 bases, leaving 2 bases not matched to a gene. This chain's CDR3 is CASSFRGNGYTF. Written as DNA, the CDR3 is TGTGCCAGCAGTTTCAGGGGGAATGGCTACACCTTC.

CDR3 in DNA: TGTGCCAGCAGCTTAGTGCCAGGCGCCGGGGAGCTGTTTTTT. Translated: CASSLVPGAGELFF. The V call is TRBV7-9, the J call TRBJ2-2; no reliable D call. The CDR3 is made up of 14 amino acids. Germline V CDR1 and CDR2: SEHNR, FQNEAQ (reference sequence). The V gene lost 1 base and the J gene lost 6 bases, with 9 bases spanning the gap.